Below are 32 T cell receptor beta chains sequenced from a single sample in a study of cytomegalovirus exposure and HLA in healthy donors. 13 Jbeta primers and 60 Vbeta primers were used for the PCR. Data came from immunoSEQ multiplex PCR; TCRdb stores just in-frame clones and leaves some out. The table has approximately 170,000 clones, 60% to 85% seen once. The specimen sequenced was PBMCs. The origin of the receptors is a male donor in good health and CMV-seropositive.

The V gene is TRBV6-5, the J gene TRBJ1-2, with 7 bases matching TRBD1. The CDR3 spans 15 residues. CDR1 is MNHEY and CDR2 is SVGAGI in the germline V gene. The ends lost 0 bases at V and 0 bases at J; junction bases unmatched: 1. The chain's CDR3 is CASSYSQGANYGYTF. The DNA of the CDR3 is TGTGCCAGCAGTTACTCCCAGGGGGCTAACTATGGCTACACCTTC.

The V gene is TRBV5-6, the J gene TRBJ1-6; no reliable D call. Trimming removed 3 bases from V and 8 bases from J, with 15 bases in between. CDR3 size: 15 residues. Per the germline V gene, CDR1 is SGHDT and CDR2 is YYEEEE. In DNA, the CDR3 is TGTGCCAGCAGCTCGCTGGTGCGTCGCGATTCACCCCTCCACTTT. Residues: CASSSLVRRDSPLHF.

This clone is a singleton in its sample. The J gene is TRBJ2-7, the V gene TRBV27; a possible D gene is TRBD1 (5 bases). Trimming cost V 2 bases and J 3 bases, with 11 bases left between them. The CDR3 runs 14 residues. The germline V gene encodes CDR1 MNHEY and CDR2 SMNVEV (reference sequence). This chain's CDR3 is CASSLGAELYEQYF. In nucleotides, the CDR3 is TGTGCCAGCAGTTTAGGGGCCGAACTCTACGAGCAGTACTTC.

V is TRBV5-1 and J is TRBJ1-6; TRBD1 is a possible D gene (5 bases). V shed 0 bases and J shed 9 bases, with 16 bases lying between them. The CDR3 extends over 16 amino acids. Germline values: CDR1 SGHRS, CDR2 YFSETQ. CDR3 amino acids: CASSLGGTGMSSPLHF. The CDR3 coding sequence is TGCGCCAGCAGCTTGGGCGGGACGGGGATGAGTTCACCCCTCCACTTT.

This clone showed up just once. This chain connects TRBV9 to TRBJ2-7; the D gene is possibly TRBD2 (5 bases). Germline lookup yields CDR1 SGDLS and CDR2 YYNGEE. This CDR3 is built from 13 residues. V dropped 4 bases and J dropped 5 bases, with 13 bases sitting between them. The CDR3 protein is CASSPWTQDEQYF. Here the CDR3 DNA reads TGTGCCAGCAGCCCTTGGACTCAGGACGAGCAGTACTTC.

The chain employs TRBV20-1 and TRBJ2-5, with a tentative D call TRBD1 (5 bases). The CDR3 is 9 amino acids. Germline loops: CDR1 DFQATT, CDR2 SNEGSKA (reference sequence). Trimming stripped 6 bases from V and 9 bases from J, with 8 bases between. The CDR3 loop reads CSAGRAQYF. The CDR3 DNA is TGCAGTGCCGGCAGGGCCCAGTACTTC.

This chain joins TRBV29-1 and TRBJ1-4, with a tentative D call TRBD1 (5 bases). This CDR3 is 14 amino acids long. Looked up from germline, CDR1 is SQVTM and CDR2 is ANQGSEA. Trimming took 4 bases from V and 4 from J, leaving 13 bases between them. This CDR3 is CSVADDSLNEKLFF. In DNA, the CDR3 is TGCAGCGTTGCAGATGACAGCCTTAATGAAAAACTGTTTTTT.

This clone was seen only once. This chain joins TRBV9 and TRBJ1-4; D remains unclear. V was shortened by 7 bases and J by 4 bases, with 14 bases between the two germline ends. The CDR3 spans 14 residues. CDR1 and CDR2 (germline): SGDLS, YYNGEE. The CDR3 loop is CASGREQINEKLFF. The CDR3 DNA sequence: TGTGCCAGCGGGAGGGAGCAGATTAATGAAAAACTGTTTTTT.

The chain has TRBV25-1 and TRBJ1-4; a weak D match, TRBD1 (6 bases). V was trimmed by 5 bases and J by 11 bases, leaving 12 bases between them. The CDR3 has 12 residues. Germline CDR1 and CDR2: MGHDK and SYGVNS. The CDR3 nucleotides are TGTGCCAGCAGTATTGGACAGCGGAAACTGTTTTTT. Protein product: CASSIGQRKLFF.

The chain has TRBV4-3 and TRBJ2-2; TRBD2 aligns across 9 bases. With 2 bases clipped from V and 4 bases from J, the junction kept 20 bases outside the gene matches. CDR1 is LGHNA and CDR2 is YSLEER in the germline V gene. The CDR3 is 21 residues long. CDR3 nucleotide sequence: TGCGCCAGCAGCCAATATGGGAGCCCCGGCGGGGGGGCCGGGAGCACCGGGGAGCTGTTTTTT. Its protein is CASSQYGSPGGGAGSTGELFF.

The CDR3 loop reads CASSSTLVGGGAGELFF. In DNA form, the CDR3 reads TGTGCCAGCAGCTCAACGCTGGTCGGGGGTGGTGCCGGGGAGCTGTTTTTT. The chain links TRBV11-2 to TRBJ2-2; D might be TRBD2 (6 bases). Trimming shortened V by 4 bases and J by 6 bases, and 21 bases separated the two germline ends. This CDR3 contains 17 residues. Germline lookup yields CDR1 SGHAT and CDR2 FQNNGV. Supplemented by reference TRBV11-2 and TRBJ2-2, the full variable domain reads EAGVAQSPRYKIIEKRQSVAFWCNPISGHATLYWYQQILGQGPKLLIQFQNNGVVDDSQLPKDRFSAERLKGVDSTLKIQPAKLEDSAVYLCASSSTLVGGGAGELFFGEGSRLTVL.

V is TRBV10-1 and J is TRBJ2-3; unclear D gene. Germline CDR1 is WNHNN and CDR2 is SYGVQD (reference sequence). The CDR3 loop spans 14 amino acids. Deletions cut 5 bases from V and 0 bases from J, with 9 bases between. CDR3 DNA: TGCGCCAGCAGTAACAGCTATAGCACAGATACGCAGTATTTT. Translating it yields CASSNSYSTDTQYF.

This clone occurred a few times. V is TRBV4-1 and J is TRBJ1-1; D remains ambiguous. Germline V gives CDR1 MGHRA, CDR2 YSYEKL. The CDR3 contains 14 residues. The V end was cut by 0 bases, the J end by 6 bases, with 11 bases between. CDR3 sequence: CASSQDGGLAEAFF. CDR3 bases: TGCGCCAGCAGCCAAGATGGCGGTTTGGCTGAAGCTTTCTTT.

This clone came up a few times. This sequence joins TRBV20-1 and TRBJ2-3, with D unclear. This CDR3 region has 10 residues. Germline CDR1 DFQATT, CDR2 SNEGSKA (reference sequence). V was pared by 7 bases and J by 4 bases, with 6 bases between. The CDR3 is CSGVADTQYF. The CDR3 DNA follows: TGCAGTGGAGTCGCAGATACGCAGTATTTT.

V is TRBV6-5 and J is TRBJ2-7; a possible D gene is TRBD1 (5 bases). This CDR3 comprises 12 residues. Per germline, CDR1 MNHEY and CDR2 SVGAGI. The V and J ends lost 1 base and 9 bases respectively, with 10 bases between them. Here the CDR3 reads CASSYLGARQYF. In DNA form, the CDR3 reads TGTGCCAGCAGTTACTTAGGGGCCAGGCAGTACTTC.

The V call is TRBV5-4, the J call TRBJ1-6, with D unresolved. Trimming shortened V by 0 bases and J by 7 bases, and 5 bases separated the two germline ends. Germline CDR1 reads SGHNT; CDR2 reads YYREEE (reference sequence). The CDR3 has 13 residues. The CDR3 loop reads CASSLETNSPLHF. The DNA of the CDR3 is TGTGCCAGCAGCTTGGAGACAAATTCACCCCTCCACTTT.

The rearrangement joins TRBV2 to TRBJ2-3, with 8 positions matching TRBD2. The CDR3 is 16 amino acids. Germline loops: CDR1 SNHLY, CDR2 FYNNEI. V shed 7 bases, J shed 9 bases, and the junction held 18 bases outside the gene matches. The CDR3 DNA follows: TGTGCCAGCACAGTAACGAGTAGCGGGGCCATGTCAACGCAGTATTTT. As protein: CASTVTSSGAMSTQYF. The full variable domain, completed using reference TRBV2 and TRBJ2-3, is EPEVTQTPSHQVTQMGQEVILRCVPISNHLYFYWYRQILGQKVEFLVSFYNNEISEKSEIFDDQFSVERPDGSNFTLKIRSTKLEDSAMYFCASTVTSSGAMSTQYFGPGTRLTVL.

This clone was counted once. The chain employs TRBV2 and TRBJ1-6; D is possibly TRBD1 (5 bases). Germline loops: CDR1 SNHLY, CDR2 FYNNEI. There are 15 residues in the CDR3. Deletions cut 3 bases from V and 6 bases from J, with 12 bases between. This CDR3 is CASSDLGGGNSPLHF. The CDR3 DNA reads TGTGCCAGCAGTGATCTGGGGGGGGGTAATTCACCCCTCCACTTT.

V is TRBV27 and J is TRBJ2-2; 9 positions match TRBD1. The CDR3 is 14 residues long. CDR1 and CDR2 (germline): MNHEY, SMNVEV (reference sequence). The junction had 6 bases not matched to a gene; V was cut back by 5 bases and J by 8 bases. Here the CDR3 reads CASSHLGTGGELFF. The CDR3 region has the DNA TGTGCCAGCAGTCACCTCGGGACAGGGGGGGAGCTGTTTTTT.

The V and J genes are TRBV6-1 and TRBJ1-4; D gene uncertain. Germline V gene data show CDR1 as MNHNS and CDR2 as SASEGT. V lost 0 bases, J lost 3 bases, and 14 bases lay in between. There are 17 residues in the CDR3. CDR3 sequence (DNA): TGTGCCAGCAGTGAAGCGCTTCGTGGCAGGCCTAATGAAAAACTGTTTTTT. This encodes CASSEALRGRPNEKLFF.

The gene calls are TRBV7-9 and TRBJ2-7; 7 bases are a match to TRBD1. The CDR3 sequence is 14 residues long. The junction had 5 bases not matched to a gene; V was cut back by 3 bases and J by 3 bases. Germline CDR1 reads SEHNR; CDR2 reads FQNEAQ (reference sequence). The CDR3 DNA reads as TGTGCCAGCAGCTTTAACAGGGGATACTACGAGCAGTACTTC. Its protein product is CASSFNRGYYEQYF.

This sequence joins TRBV4-2 and TRBJ2-1; no clear D. The CDR3 spans 13 residues. With 1 base removed from V and 6 bases from J, the gap between germline ends came to 7 bases. Germline values: CDR1 LGHNA, CDR2 YNFKEQ. DNA of the CDR3: TGTGCCAGCAGCCAAGGAACCGGCAATGAGCAGTTCTTC. Its translation: CASSQGTGNEQFF.

This sequence joins TRBV5-3 and TRBJ2-2; no firm D call. TRBV5-3 belongs to the ORF category, with a function that is uncertain. With 0 bases removed from V and 3 bases from J, the gap between germline ends came to 9 bases. The CDR3 is 15 amino acids. CDR3 in DNA: TGTGCCAGAAGCTTGGTTACATCCTACACCGGGGAGCTGTTTTTT. It codes for CARSLVTSYTGELFF.

The V gene is TRBV4-1, the J gene TRBJ2-3; 14 bases match TRBD2. J gave up 4 bases and V 2 bases, and 8 bases lay outside the gene matches. Germline lookup yields CDR1 MGHRA and CDR2 YSYEKL. This CDR3 spans 18 amino acids. The CDR3 coding sequence is TGCGCCAGCAGCCAATTGGGACTAGCGGGGGAAGGGTCAGATACGCAGTATTTT. Its protein product is CASSQLGLAGEGSDTQYF.

J is TRBJ2-2 and V is TRBV7-8, with D tentatively TRBD2 (5 bases). The CDR3 loop spans 16 amino acids. Looked up from germline, CDR1 is SGHVS and CDR2 is FQNEAQ. Trimming pared 2 bases from V and 0 bases from J, leaving 10 bases between. Here the CDR3 DNA reads TGTGCCAGCAGCTTATACGAGGGCGCGAACACCGGGGAGCTGTTTTTT. Its translation: CASSLYEGANTGELFF.

This clone came up once. This rearrangement joins TRBV18 to TRBJ1-1, with TRBD1 matching over 7 bases. V lost 6 bases to trimming and J lost 3 bases; unmatched junction nucleotides: 7. CDR1 KGHSH and CDR2 LQKENI come from the germline V gene. This CDR3 has 14 residues. CDR3 sequence reads: CASSFGTEDTEAFF. The CDR3 coding sequence is TGTGCCAGCTCCTTCGGGACAGAAGACACTGAAGCTTTCTTT.

The chain couples TRBV7-2 to TRBJ2-5; a weak D match, TRBD2 (6 bases). V shed 4 bases and J shed 5 bases, with 17 bases lying between them. CDR3 size: 15 residues. Germline CDR1 reads SGHTA; CDR2 reads FQGNSA. The CDR3, as DNA: TGTGCCAGCAGCTCCTCGGGACTCCCTTCGGAGACCCAGTACTTC. It codes for CASSSSGLPSETQYF.

This clone came up a few times. The chain combines TRBV6-6 with TRBJ2-7, with D possibly matching TRBD1 (5 bases). Looked up from germline, CDR1 is MNHNY and CDR2 is SVGAGI (reference sequence). With 2 bases removed from V and 6 bases from J, the gap between germline ends came to 11 bases. The CDR3 consists of 13 residues. The CDR3 region is CASSYMTAGEQYF. CDR3 DNA: TGTGCCAGCAGTTACATGACAGCCGGCGAGCAGTACTTC.

V usage is TRBV6-5 and J usage is TRBJ1-1; tentatively, D is TRBD1 (5 bases). The CDR3 contains 14 residues. The V end lost 6 bases, the J end lost 5 bases, and 16 bases lay between the germline ends. Germline-derived CDR1 and CDR2 are MNHEY and SVGAGI. DNA for the CDR3: TGTGCCAGCAGGCGGGACCGGGACCTAACTGAAGCTTTCTTT. Amino acids: CASRRDRDLTEAFF.

CDR3: CASSLPGAGGTEAFF. The CDR3 coding sequence is TGTGCCAGCAGCCTCCCGGGAGCCGGCGGCACTGAAGCTTTCTTT. The chain recombines TRBV9 with TRBJ1-1, with D uncertain. The V end lost 4 bases, the J end lost 4 bases, and 17 bases lay between the germline ends. The CDR3 is 15 amino acids. The germline CDR1 and CDR2 sequences are SGDLS and YYNGEE.

The chain couples TRBV6-1 to TRBJ1-1, with a possible D match to TRBD1 (5 bases). V lost 3 bases and J lost 10, with 12 bases in between. This CDR3 is 12 amino acids long. The germline V gene encodes CDR1 MNHNS and CDR2 SASEGT. CDR3 coding DNA: TGTGCCAGCAGTGACTTCCAGGGTCGAGCTTTCTTT. Its protein is CASSDFQGRAFF.

A few counts support this clone. The V and J genes are TRBV29-1 and TRBJ1-1; 9 nucleotides agree with TRBD1. This CDR3 is 14 amino acids long. The junction had 4 bases not matched to a gene; V was cut back by 3 bases and J by 2 bases. CDR1 is SQVTM and CDR2 is ANQGSEA in the germline V gene. The CDR3 region is CSVERGQGNTEAFF. The CDR3 DNA follows: TGCAGCGTTGAGAGGGGACAGGGTAACACTGAAGCTTTCTTT.